These 8 T cell receptor beta chains came from one sample sequenced in a study of Ad26.COV2.S vaccination and SARS-CoV-2 variants. Treatment denoted: over 15 received Ad26.COV2.S at low or high dose, single or two shots; several received placebo; per-sample allocation not given. Samples analyzed were those drawn on day 63 after the first vaccine or placebo injection. Method: immunoSEQ multiplex PCR; TCRdb's copy keeps in-frame clones and lacks some. The sample has more than 300,000 clones; about 82% are singletons. The specimen comprised peripheral blood, sampled in a trial of Ad26.COV2.S vaccine versus placebo. These receptors were obtained from a person aged 18-65 years who received the Ad26.COV2.S COVID-19 vaccine or a placebo.

V is TRBV3-1 (or the pseudogene TRBV3-2) and J is TRBJ2-3, with D uncertain. The CDR3 loop spans 16 amino acids. The germline V and J ends were trimmed by 0 bases and 1 base, with 11 bases remaining between them. Germline V lookup: CDR1 LGHDT, CDR2 YNNKEL (reference sequence). The CDR3 loop reads CASSQDRRHRTDTQYF. The CDR3 region has the DNA TGTGCCAGCAGCCAAGATCGACGACACCGCACAGATACGCAGTATTTT.

The V and J genes are TRBV10-3 and TRBJ1-6, with 12 bases fitting TRBD1. After removal of 4 bases from V and 9 bases from J, the junction contained 16 bases not matched to a gene. Per germline, CDR1 ENHRY and CDR2 SYGVKD. The CDR3 covers 19 residues. The CDR3 sequence is CAISANLGGTGGQVSPLHF. The CDR3, as DNA: TGTGCCATCAGTGCCAATCTGGGCGGGACAGGGGGCCAGGTTTCACCCCTCCACTTT.

This clone has a single count. The chain joins TRBV3-1 (or the pseudogene TRBV3-2) to TRBJ1-5; no definite D call. V lost 1 base, J lost 3 bases, and 7 bases lay in between. Per germline, CDR1 LGHDT and CDR2 YNNKEL (reference sequence). This CDR3 has 14 residues. The CDR3 bases are TGTGCCAGCAGCCAAGGGGTAACCAATCAGCCCCAGCATTTT. Protein product: CASSQGVTNQPQHF.

The gene calls are TRBV28 and TRBJ1-6; D gene ambiguous. Germline V gene data show CDR1 as MDHEN and CDR2 as SYDVKM. This CDR3 spans 12 amino acids. V shed 6 bases and J shed 8 bases, with 8 bases lying between them. The CDR3 DNA sequence: TGTGCCAGCAGAAACGGGGATTCACCCCTCCACTTT. Protein: CASRNGDSPLHF. The full variable domain, completed using reference TRBV28 and TRBJ1-6, is DVKVTQSSRYLVKRTGEKVFLECVQDMDHENMFWYRQDPGLGLRLIYFSYDVKMKEKGDIPEGYSVSREKKERFSLILESASTNQTSMYLCASRNGDSPLHFGNGTRLTVT.

The CDR3 DNA reads TGCGCCAGCAGCTTGGAGCCAACAGCGAACACCATATATTTT. It encodes CASSLEPTANTIYF. The rearrangement uses TRBV5-1 and TRBJ1-3, with no clear D. Germline CDR1 SGHRS, CDR2 YFSETQ. The germline V and J ends were trimmed by 0 bases and 7 bases, with 11 bases remaining between them. The CDR3 totals 14 residues.

This clone turned up a few times. The chain uses TRBV11-2 and TRBJ2-1, with 9 bases fitting TRBD1. Germline CDR1 SGHAT, CDR2 FQNNGV. This CDR3 region has 16 residues. The ends lost 4 bases at V and 4 bases at J; junction bases unmatched: 8. The CDR3 loop reads CASSSVGTGIYNEQFF. CDR3 sequence (DNA): TGTGCCAGCAGCTCCGTTGGGACAGGGATTTACAATGAGCAGTTCTTC.

Concerning this clone: The sample holds other DNA sequences that translate to the same CDR3. The rearrangement uses TRBV7-6 and TRBJ1-1; TRBD1 is a possible D gene (6 bases). V was trimmed by 3 bases and J by 1 base, leaving 6 bases between them. Germline V gene sequence: CDR1 SGHVS, CDR2 FNYEAQ. This CDR3 is 13 amino acids long. CDR3 sequence reads: CASSLDRNTEAFF. CDR3 sequence (DNA): TGTGCCAGCAGCTTGGACAGGAACACTGAAGCTTTCTTT.

CDR3 coding DNA: TGTGCCAGCAGACTGGGGTTGAACACTGAAGCTTTCTTT. It yields the protein CASRLGLNTEAFF. This sequence joins TRBV5-4 and TRBJ1-1, with no clear D. CDR3 size: 13 residues. V lost 5 bases to trimming and J lost 0 bases, with 8 bases between them. Germline V gene data show CDR1 as SGHNT and CDR2 as YYREEE (reference sequence).